This note documents a single TCR beta chain sequence. The assay was immunoSEQ multiplex PCR, and TCRdb's table has in-frame clones only and misses some. The sample lists around 66,000 clones; about nine tenths were seen once. CDR3 length: 15 residues. From germline, CDR1 is SGDLS and CDR2 YYNGEE. The V gene lost 0 bases and the J gene lost 6 bases, with 14 bases spanning the gap. The data are from a study of T cell changes during pregnancy in multiple sclerosis. This specimen was peripheral blood, taken after pregnancy. This chain uses TRBV9 with TRBJ2-3; D is possibly TRBD1 (5 bases). The source is a female donor in good health, enrolled as a control in a pregnancy study. CDR3 nucleotides: TGTGCCAGCAGCGTAGAACCAGGCAGGGCGGATACGCAGTATTTT. Translated: CASSVEPGRADTQYF.